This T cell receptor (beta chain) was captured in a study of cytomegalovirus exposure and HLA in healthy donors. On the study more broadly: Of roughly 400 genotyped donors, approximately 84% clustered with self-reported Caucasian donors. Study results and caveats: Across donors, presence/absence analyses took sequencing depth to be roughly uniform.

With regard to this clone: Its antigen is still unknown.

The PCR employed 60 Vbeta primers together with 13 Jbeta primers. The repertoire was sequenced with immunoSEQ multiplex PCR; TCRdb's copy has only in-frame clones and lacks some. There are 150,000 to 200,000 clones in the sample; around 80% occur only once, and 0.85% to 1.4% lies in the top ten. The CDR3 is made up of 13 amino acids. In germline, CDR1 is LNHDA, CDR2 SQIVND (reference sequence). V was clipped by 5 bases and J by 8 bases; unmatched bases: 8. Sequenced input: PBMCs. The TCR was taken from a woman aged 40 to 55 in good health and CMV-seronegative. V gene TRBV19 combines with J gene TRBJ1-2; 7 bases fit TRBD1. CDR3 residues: CASSGRQGVGYTF. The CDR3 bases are TGTGCCAGTAGTGGTCGCCAGGGGGTGGGCTACACCTTC.